The T cell receptor beta chain under discussion was sequenced for a study of persistence of HIV-infected CD4 T cells. The immunoSEQ assay was version 4, run in survey mode. Assay used: immunoSEQ multiplex PCR; TCRdb lists only in-frame clones, some missing. The sample records roughly 34,000 clones, about 81% being singletons. Cells were stimulated with CMV-infected fibroblast lysates at about 10 ug/mL. Sorted nonresponding memory CD4+ T cells were CD40L-negative, CD69-negative, CD45RO-high. Points on this clone: Its antigen remains unknown.

CDR3 length: 16 amino acids. J was trimmed by 7 bases and V by 0 bases; bases with no gene match: 7. CDR1 LGHDT and CDR2 YNNKEL come from the germline V gene (reference sequence). This clonotype was obtained from an adult woman with HIV who was CMV-seropositive. The chain carries TRBV3-1 (or the pseudogene TRBV3-2) and TRBJ2-3, with 10 positions matching TRBD2. Sequences were derived from CD4+ T cells sorted from PBMCs after approximately 18-hour stimulation, sampled from a patient who received antiretroviral therapy. This chain's CDR3 is CASSQEGLAVMNTQYF. The CDR3 DNA reads as TGTGCCAGCAGCCAAGAAGGACTAGCGGTCATGAATACGCAGTATTTT.